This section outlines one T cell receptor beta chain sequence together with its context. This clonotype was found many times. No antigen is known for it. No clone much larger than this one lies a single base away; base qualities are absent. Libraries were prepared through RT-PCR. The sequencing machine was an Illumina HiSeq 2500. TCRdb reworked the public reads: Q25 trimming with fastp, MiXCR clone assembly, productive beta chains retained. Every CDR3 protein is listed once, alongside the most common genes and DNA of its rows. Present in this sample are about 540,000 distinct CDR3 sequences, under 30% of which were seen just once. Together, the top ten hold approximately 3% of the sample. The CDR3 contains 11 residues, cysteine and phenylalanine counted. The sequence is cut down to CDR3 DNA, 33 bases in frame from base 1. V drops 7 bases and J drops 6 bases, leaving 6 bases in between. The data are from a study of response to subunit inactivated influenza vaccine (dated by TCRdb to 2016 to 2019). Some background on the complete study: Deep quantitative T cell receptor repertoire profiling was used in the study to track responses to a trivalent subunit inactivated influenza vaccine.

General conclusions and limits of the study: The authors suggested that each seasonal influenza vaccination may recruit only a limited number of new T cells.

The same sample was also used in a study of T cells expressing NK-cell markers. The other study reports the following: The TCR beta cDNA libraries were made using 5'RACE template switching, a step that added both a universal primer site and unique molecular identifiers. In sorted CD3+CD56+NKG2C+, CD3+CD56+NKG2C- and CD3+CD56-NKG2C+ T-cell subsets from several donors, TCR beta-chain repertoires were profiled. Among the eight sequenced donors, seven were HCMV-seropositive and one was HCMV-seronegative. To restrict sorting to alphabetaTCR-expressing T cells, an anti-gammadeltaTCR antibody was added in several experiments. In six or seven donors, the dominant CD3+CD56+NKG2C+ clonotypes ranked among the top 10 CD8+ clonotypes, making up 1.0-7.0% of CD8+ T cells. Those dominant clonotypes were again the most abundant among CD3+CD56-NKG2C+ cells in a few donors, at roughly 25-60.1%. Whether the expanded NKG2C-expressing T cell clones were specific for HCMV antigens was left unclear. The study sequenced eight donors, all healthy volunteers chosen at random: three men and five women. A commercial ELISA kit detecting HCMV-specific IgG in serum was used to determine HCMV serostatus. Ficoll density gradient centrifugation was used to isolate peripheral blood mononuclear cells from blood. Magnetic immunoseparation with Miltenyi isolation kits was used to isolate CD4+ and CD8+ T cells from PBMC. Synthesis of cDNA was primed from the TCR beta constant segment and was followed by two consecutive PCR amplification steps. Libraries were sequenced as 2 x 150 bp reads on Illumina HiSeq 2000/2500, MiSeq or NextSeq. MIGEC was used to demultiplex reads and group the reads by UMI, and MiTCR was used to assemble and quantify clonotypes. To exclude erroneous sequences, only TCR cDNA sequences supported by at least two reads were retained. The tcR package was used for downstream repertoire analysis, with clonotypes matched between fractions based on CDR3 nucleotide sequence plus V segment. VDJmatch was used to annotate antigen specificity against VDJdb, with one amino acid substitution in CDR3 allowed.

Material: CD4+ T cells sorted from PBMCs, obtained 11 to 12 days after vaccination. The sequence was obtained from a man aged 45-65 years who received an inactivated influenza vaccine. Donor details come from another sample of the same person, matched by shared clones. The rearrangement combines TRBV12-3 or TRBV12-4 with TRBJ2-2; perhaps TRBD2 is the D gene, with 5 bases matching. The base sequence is TGTGCCAGCACGCGGGCCGGGGAGCTGTTTTTT. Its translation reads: CASTRAGELFF.